These T cell receptor beta chains were read from a single sample in a study of cytomegalovirus exposure and HLA in healthy donors. The method was immunoSEQ multiplex PCR; TCRdb's version includes in-frame clones alone and lacks a portion of them. The sample carries around 150,000 clones, about three quarters recorded once. The sequenced sample consisted of PBMCs. These TCRs come from a man aged 18 to 35 in good health and CMV-seronegative. Both conserved end residues are part of each CDR3. A D gene is named only where the DNA matches it firmly. Where a row states a size, it is once, few, many or the class of an expanded clone; other rows omit it.

>-|few|TRBV5-1|TRBJ1-2
TGCGCCAGCTCCAGACTAGGGGAGGTTGGCTATGGCTACACCTTC
CASSRLGEVGYGYTF
>TRBD1|few|TRBV11-3|TRBJ1-1
TGTGCCAGCAGCGTATCGGGACAGGGGAACACTGAAGCTTTCTTT
CASSVSGQGNTEAFF
>-|-|TRBV4-3|TRBJ1-2
TGCGCCAGCAGCCCGTTAGCGGCACCTACTAACTATGGCTACACCTTC
CASSPLAAPTNYGYTF
>-|-|TRBV6-6|TRBJ1-2
TGTGCCAGCAGCCATCTCGCGACGGGGGGAAAAGATGGCTACACCTTC
CASSHLATGGKDGYTF
>-|few|TRBV5-5|TRBJ1-1
TGTGCCAGCAGCTTGGATCAGGGCCTCTCTGAAGCTTTCTTT
CASSLDQGLSEAFF
>TRBD2|-|TRBV9|TRBJ2-3
TGTGCCAGCAGCGCGGGCGGGACTAGCCCCACAGATACGCAGTATTTT
CASSAGGTSPTDTQYF
>-|-|TRBV6-5|TRBJ2-1
TGTGCCAGCAGTTACTCTGGGGCTACCTACAATGAGCAGTTCTTC
CASSYSGATYNEQFF
>-|-|TRBV5-6|TRBJ2-7
TGTGCCAGCGCTTCGGGTTGGGGGGTCTACGAGCAGTACTTC
CASASGWGVYEQYF
>TRBD2|-|TRBV11-2|TRBJ2-7
TGTGCCAGCAGCTTGGGGGGGAGTTACGAGCAGTACTTC
CASSLGGSYEQYF
>-|-|TRBV5-4|TRBJ2-1
TGTGCCAGCAGCTTGGCCTCTATGAACAATGAGCAGTTCTTC
CASSLASMNNEQFF
>TRBD2|once|TRBV27|TRBJ2-1
TGTGCCAGCAGTTCTAAGAGCGGGAGCTCCTACAATGAGCAGTTCTTC
CASSSKSGSSYNEQFF
>-|-|TRBV7-9|TRBJ2-7
TGTGCCAGCAGCCCAGGCTCCTACGAGCAGTACTTC
CASSPGSYEQYF
>-|-|TRBV11-2|TRBJ2-1
TGTGCCAGCAGCTTGGGAGGGGGCAATGAGCAGTTCTTC
CASSLGGGNEQFF
>TRBD2|-|TRBV14|TRBJ2-4
TGTGCCAGCAGCCAGACTAGCGGGTGGGCCAAAAACATTCAGTACTTC
CASSQTSGWAKNIQYF
>TRBD1|-|TRBV7-2|TRBJ1-5
TGTGCCAGCAGCTTAGTGGGACAGGGAGAAGTGAGCAATCAGCCCCAGCATTTT
CASSLVGQGEVSNQPQHF
>-|-|TRBV4-1|TRBJ1-4
TGCGCCAGCAGCCAACCTACCCGGACAATTCGGGATGAAAAACTGTTTTTT
CASSQPTRTIRDEKLFF
>TRBD1|-|TRBV5-5|TRBJ2-7
TGTGCCAGCAGCTTCACAGGGGATCGTTACGAGCAGTACTTC
CASSFTGDRYEQYF
>TRBD2|-|TRBV29-1|TRBJ2-5
TGCAGCGCTCCCGGGACTAGCGGGATGGAGACCCAGTACTTC
CSAPGTSGMETQYF
>TRBD2|-|TRBV5-1|TRBJ2-2
TGCGCCAGCAGCGAACTAGCGGAGAGCACCGGGGAGCTGTTTTTT
CASSELAESTGELFF
>-|-|TRBV18|TRBJ2-7
TGTGCCAGCTCACCCTTGGCCCTCCCCGCTTCCTACGAGCAGTACTTC
CASSPLALPASYEQYF
>-|-|TRBV29-1|TRBJ1-2
TGCAGCGGGGCCGCAGACAACTATGGCTACACCTTC
CSGAADNYGYTF
>TRBD1|-|TRBV27|TRBJ2-3
TGTGCCAGCAGTCGTGACAGGGTAGGCACAGATACGCAGTATTTT
CASSRDRVGTDTQYF
>-|-|TRBV9|TRBJ1-5
TGTGCCAGCAGCGTAGATGGGGGGACCCAGCCCCAGCATTTT
CASSVDGGTQPQHF
>-|few|TRBV9|TRBJ2-3
TGTGCCAGCCCCCGGGGGGCCTCCCGACGGTATGCGGATACGCAGTATTTT
CASPRGASRRYADTQYF
>-|-|TRBV10-1|TRBJ1-1
TGCGCCAGCAGCGATGGACTGTACACTGAAGCTTTCTTT
CASSDGLYTEAFF
>-|-|TRBV2|TRBJ2-7
TGTGCCAGCAGCGTGGGGCCCTACGAGCAGTACTTC
CASSVGPYEQYF
>-|-|TRBV4-1|TRBJ2-2
TGCGCCAGCAGCCAAGAATCCGGGAACGGGGAGCTGTTTTTT
CASSQESGNGELFF
>TRBD2|-|TRBV7-2|TRBJ2-7
TGTGCCAGCAGCTCCACTAGCGGGAGCTCCTACGAGCAGTACTTC
CASSSTSGSSYEQYF
>-|-|TRBV7-2|TRBJ1-4
TGTGCCAGCAGTTACACCCAGGGAGAAAAACTGTTTTTT
CASSYTQGEKLFF
>TRBD2|-|TRBV5-6|TRBJ2-5
TGTGCCAGCAGCGGTTTGCGGGAGGCCCTCCAAGAGACCCAGTACTTC
CASSGLREALQETQYF
>-|-|TRBV7-2|TRBJ1-2
TGTGCCAGCAGCTTAGGGGGGGGAAGGTATGGCTACACCTTC
CASSLGGGRYGYTF
>TRBD1|-|TRBV7-9|TRBJ2-7
TGTGCCAGCAGCGTAAAGGACAGGGGGCAGGAGCAGTACTTC
CASSVKDRGQEQYF
>-|-|TRBV28|TRBJ1-2
TGTGCCAGCAGTTTAAGACCAGAGGACTACACCTTC
CASSLRPEDYTF
>TRBD1|-|TRBV4-1|TRBJ1-5
TGCGCCAGCAGCCAGGGACAGGGTCAGCCCCAGCATTTT
CASSQGQGQPQHF
>TRBD2|-|TRBV27|TRBJ2-7
TGTGCCAGCAGCCCCGGGACTAGCGGGAGGGCCCAGGACGAGCAGTACTTC
CASSPGTSGRAQDEQYF
>TRBD2|few|TRBV4-3|TRBJ2-5
TGCGCCAGCAGCCACGGGAGGGGCTTCCAAGAGACCCAGTACTTC
CASSHGRGFQETQYF
>TRBD2|-|TRBV7-9|TRBJ2-1
TGTGCCAGCAGCTTACCGCGGAGACTAGCGGGGAAACACAATGAGCAGTTCTTC
CASSLPRRLAGKHNEQFF
>-|-|TRBV7-2|TRBJ1-3
TGTGCCAGCAGCCACATGAGGGGGAGAAACACCATATATTTT
CASSHMRGRNTIYF
>-|-|TRBV6-1|TRBJ1-2
TGTGCCAGCGGGAGGGACGGCTATGGCTACACCTTC
CASGRDGYGYTF
>-|-|TRBV29-1|TRBJ2-7
TGCAGCGTTGTTAACAGGGTCTACGAGCAGTACTTC
CSVVNRVYEQYF
>-|-|TRBV7-9|TRBJ2-1
TGTGCCAGCAGCCACAGGGACCATGAGCAGTTCTTC
CASSHRDHEQFF
>TRBD2|-|TRBV29-1|TRBJ2-1
TGCAGCGTTAATTTGGGACTAGATTACAATGAGCAGTTCTTC
CSVNLGLDYNEQFF
>-|few|TRBV5-1|TRBJ2-3
TGCGCCAGCAGCTTGGCGGGAGTGTCTACGCAGTATTTT
CASSLAGVSTQYF
>TRBD1|-|TRBV29-1|TRBJ2-4
TGCAGCGTTGCCCAGACAGGGGCGGTGGGTGACATTCAGTACTTC
CSVAQTGAVGDIQYF
>TRBD2|few|TRBV5-1|TRBJ2-1
TGCGCCAGCAGCCCCCCGGGACTAGCGGGAAATAATGAGCAGTTCTTC
CASSPPGLAGNNEQFF
>TRBD1|few|TRBV4-2|TRBJ1-1
TGTGCCAGCAGCCAAGATGGCGGTAGGGGGCCGAACACTGAAGCTTTCTTT
CASSQDGGRGPNTEAFF